This T cell receptor (beta chain) is from a study of shared T cell receptors in the human thymus. Libraries were prepared by immunoSEQ multiplex PCR; TCRdb keeps only in-frame clonotypes and omits some of them. Of approximately 760,000 clones in the sample, approximately 85% are singletons; the top ten hold roughly 0.01%. Trimming cost V 1 base and J 0 bases, with 10 bases left between them. The CDR3 has 16 residues. Germline loops: CDR1 MNHNS, CDR2 SASEGT. The same sample was also studied in work on human thymus T cells. As that study records: Each of the donors was a healthy Finnish infant who was undergoing open corrective cardiac surgery for congenital heart defects. Thymus was obtained from resections taken during corrective heart surgery. Thymic and blood repertoires appeared to show biased V and J gene usage. There were highly overlapping thymic repertoires among unrelated individuals, as related research reported.

Material for sequencing was thymocytes. The V and J genes are TRBV6-1 and TRBJ2-4, with D unclear. The TCR originated in a girl in the first two years of life with a congenital heart defect. The CDR3 is CASSEDRPLAKNIQYF. As DNA, the CDR3 is TGTGCCAGCAGTGAAGACAGACCCCTAGCCAAAAACATTCAGTACTTC.